Each of the 26 T cell receptor beta chains below was sequenced from the same sample in a study of beta chain features in type 1 diabetes. cDNA synthesis used the whole RNA isolate, giving expressed TCRB sequences. The assay was immunoSEQ multiplex PCR, and TCRdb's table has in-frame clones only and misses some. This sample has some 270,000 clones; 13% to 15% occur once, and the top ten carry 0.026%. The source material was naive CD4+ T cells from blood. These receptors were collected from a woman in her forties in good health.

This chain links TRBV19 with TRBJ2-6; TRBD1 is a possible D gene (5 bases). This CDR3 has 16 residues. V lost 5 bases to trimming and J lost 1 base, with 12 bases between them. The germline CDR1 and CDR2 sequences are LNHDA and SQIVND (reference sequence). The CDR3 is CASSLLQGSGANVLTF. The CDR3 coding sequence is TGTGCCAGTAGTCTACTCCAGGGATCTGGGGCCAACGTCCTGACTTTC.

This clone was counted between two and nine times. V usage is TRBV13 and J usage is TRBJ1-2, with 8 bases aligning to TRBD1. This CDR3 has 14 residues. The germline CDR1 and CDR2 sequences are PRHDT and FYEKMQ (reference sequence). The V segment lost 0 bases and the J segment 8 bases; nucleotides outside the gene matches: 5. This chain's CDR3 is CASSLGQGARGYTF. In nucleotides, the CDR3 is TGTGCCAGCAGCTTAGGGCAGGGGGCGAGGGGCTACACCTTC. The variable domain in full, with the rest retrieved from reference TRBV13 and TRBJ1-2, is AAGVIQSPRHLIKEKRETATLKCYPIPRHDTVYWYQQGPGQDPQFLISFYEKMQSDKGSIPDRFSAQQFSDYHSELNMSSLELGDSALYFCASSLGQGARGYTFGSGTRLTVV.

The chain joins TRBV9 to TRBJ1-6; D is unresolved. Germline CDR1 reads SGDLS; CDR2 reads YYNGEE. V lost 0 bases and J lost 7, with 5 bases in between. This CDR3 is 13 amino acids long. The CDR3 protein is CASSVDPNSPLHF. The CDR3 nucleotides read TGTGCCAGCAGCGTAGATCCGAATTCACCCCTCCACTTT.

CDR3 in amino acids: CASSRPIGQLDYGYTF. CDR3 nucleotides: TGCGCCAGCAGCCGACCCATTGGACAGCTCGACTATGGCTACACCTTC. The J gene is TRBJ1-2, the V gene TRBV4-1; weak D call: TRBD1 (6 bases). Trimming stripped 4 bases from V and 3 bases from J, with 18 bases between. The CDR3 covers 16 residues. Germline CDR1 and CDR2: MGHRA and YSYEKL.

This clone was seen more than once but under ten times. The rearrangement links TRBV5-1 to TRBJ1-1; D remains unclear. Germline V gene sequence: CDR1 SGHRS, CDR2 YFSETQ. This CDR3 is 13 amino acids long. The V and J ends lost 5 bases and 0 bases respectively, with 8 bases between them. CDR3 sequence: CASRKDLNTEAFF. Here the CDR3 DNA reads TGCGCCAGCAGAAAGGACTTGAACACTGAAGCTTTCTTT.

CDR3 sequence: CAISISGQGGNEQYF. The CDR3 nucleotides read TGTGCCATCAGCATTTCGGGACAGGGAGGTAATGAGCAGTACTTC. The V gene is TRBV10-3, the J gene TRBJ2-7; TRBD1 matches 9 bases. V dropped 6 bases and J dropped 7; count of bases not matched to a gene: 13. The CDR3 contains 15 residues. The germline CDR1 and CDR2 sequences are ENHRY and SYGVKD.

This clone turned up a few times. The gene calls are TRBV7-9 and TRBJ1-6; D is undetermined. V gave up 8 bases and J gave up 0 bases, with 11 bases separating them. CDR3 length: 15 residues. CDR1 SEHNR and CDR2 FQNEAQ come from the germline V gene (reference sequence). CDR3 sequence reads: CASGSPGSYNSPLHF. The CDR3 coding sequence is TGTGCCAGCGGTTCTCCAGGCTCCTATAATTCACCCCTCCACTTT.

This clone has just a few counts. The chain carries TRBV5-1 and TRBJ2-7; D gene uncertain. The CDR3 covers 13 residues. CDR1 is SGHRS, CDR2 YFSETQ, per germline. V was pared by 5 bases and J by 3 bases, with 12 bases between. CDR3 bases: TGCGCCAGCAGTGGGCAGCCTGTCTACGAGCAGTACTTC. This translates into CASSGQPVYEQYF.

V gene TRBV6-4 combines with J gene TRBJ1-6, with TRBD1 matching over 8 bases. CDR1 and CDR2 (germline): MRHNA, SNTAGT. The CDR3 spans 15 residues. V lost 4 bases and J lost 5; bases outside the gene matches: 4. CDR3 sequence (DNA): TGTGCCAGCAGTGTAGAGACAGGGGATAATTCACCCCTCCACTTT. Its protein product is CASSVETGDNSPLHF.

The V gene is TRBV7-9, the J gene TRBJ2-1; TRBD1 aligns across 7 bases. The V and J ends lost 3 bases and 4 bases, in that order; junction bases with no gene match: 9. This CDR3 has 16 amino acids. Per germline, CDR1 SEHNR and CDR2 FQNEAQ (reference sequence). This CDR3 is CASSFALGQSYNEQFF. CDR3 nucleotide sequence: TGTGCCAGCAGCTTCGCCCTGGGACAGTCTTACAATGAGCAGTTCTTC.

This clone was detected a few times. V gene TRBV6-5 combines with J gene TRBJ2-7; a possible D gene is TRBD2 (6 bases). Trimming removed 4 bases at V and 3 bases at J, with 7 bases between. The germline V gene has CDR1 MNHEY and CDR2 SVGAGI. The CDR3 has 12 residues. This chain's CDR3 is CASSSGVYEQYF. The CDR3 DNA sequence: TGTGCCAGCAGTTCGGGGGTCTACGAGCAGTACTTC.

The rearrangement joins TRBV7-9 to TRBJ2-5; D is possibly TRBD2 (6 bases). V shed 4 bases and J shed 0 bases, with 12 bases lying between them. Germline assignment: CDR1 SEHNR and CDR2 FQNEAQ (reference sequence). This CDR3 has 15 amino acids. The DNA for the CDR3 is TGTGCCAGCAGCTACCCGGCGGGAAACCAAGAGACCCAGTACTTC. Its protein product is CASSYPAGNQETQYF.

This clone was seen only a few times. The chain has TRBV6-1 and TRBJ2-1, with no clear D. The V end was cut by 7 bases, the J end by 5 bases, with 3 bases between. The germline V gene has CDR1 MNHNS and CDR2 SASEGT. The CDR3 covers 10 residues. In DNA form, the CDR3 reads TGTGCCAGCAAGCACAATGAGCAGTTCTTC. Encoded protein: CASKHNEQFF.

The chain combines TRBV28 with TRBJ2-5; tentative D call: TRBD2 (6 bases). Per the germline V gene, CDR1 is MDHEN and CDR2 is SYDVKM. V was cut by 4 bases and J by 2 bases, with 11 bases left in between. CDR3 length: 14 amino acids. Here the CDR3 reads CASSSPRGQETQYF. CDR3 bases: TGTGCCAGCAGTTCCCCCCGGGGGCAAGAGACCCAGTACTTC.

This clone was recorded a few times. The genes are TRBV12-5 and TRBJ1-2; 8 bases are a match to TRBD1. The CDR3 runs 14 residues. CDR1 is LGHNT and CDR2 is FRNRAP in the germline V gene. Germline trimming cut 4 bases from V and 4 bases from J; bases unmatched to any gene: 5. CDR3: CASGSNRGFYGYTF. The CDR3 DNA is TGTGCTAGTGGTTCAAACAGGGGGTTCTATGGCTACACCTTC.

This chain connects TRBV7-9 to TRBJ2-2; 8 bases agree with TRBD2. This CDR3 has 18 amino acids. With 3 bases clipped from V and 3 bases from J, the junction kept 12 bases outside the gene matches. Germline values: CDR1 SEHNR, CDR2 FQNEAQ (reference sequence). Written as DNA, the CDR3 is TGTGCCAGCAGCTTCCATTTCGGCGGGGGGCCGGACACCGGGGAGCTGTTTTTT. Translation gives CASSFHFGGGPDTGELFF.

There are a few counts of this clone. The chain employs TRBV5-4 and TRBJ2-3, with D possibly matching TRBD2 (6 bases). The germline V gene encodes CDR1 SGHNT and CDR2 YYREEE (reference sequence). V lost 7 bases and J 0 bases, leaving 15 bases between the germline ends. The CDR3 spans 15 residues. The CDR3 nucleotides are TGTGCCAGCCGAAGGCCGGGACTTAGCACAGATACGCAGTATTTT. It specifies CASRRPGLSTDTQYF. Full variable domain (rest looked up from reference TRBV5-4 and TRBJ2-3): ETGVTQSPTHLIKTRGQQVTLRCSSQSGHNTVSWYQQALGQGPQFIFQYYREEENGRGNFPPRFSGLQFPNYSSELNVNALELDDSALYLCASRRPGLSTDTQYFGPGTRLTVL.

The chain couples TRBV5-8 to TRBJ2-3; the D is unclear. This CDR3 region has 15 residues. Trimming cost V 6 bases and J 6 bases, with 20 bases left between them. The germline CDR1 and CDR2 sequences are SGHTS and YDEGEE. The DNA for the CDR3 is TGTGCCAGCAAGCTTTCGGTACAACCCGGGGATACGCAGTATTTT. Translated: CASKLSVQPGDTQYF. Supplemented by reference TRBV5-8 and TRBJ2-3, the full variable domain reads EAGVTQSPTHLIKTRGQQATLRCSPISGHTSVYWYQQALGLGLQFLLWYDEGEERNRGNFPPRFSGRQFPNYSSELNVNALELEDSALYLCASKLSVQPGDTQYFGPGTRLTVL.

This clone was found a few times. Other DNA sequences in the sample encode the same CDR3. The chain is built from TRBV5-1 and TRBJ2-7; TRBD1 matches 8 bases. CDR3 length: 13 residues. The germline gives CDR1 SGHRS, CDR2 YFSETQ. V was clipped by 5 bases and J by 3 bases; unmatched bases: 4. Written as DNA, the CDR3 is TGCGCCAGCAGTTCTGGACAGGGCTACGAGCAGTACTTC. Its translation: CASSSGQGYEQYF.

This clone has just a few counts. The rearrangement uses TRBV2 and TRBJ2-7, with TRBD1 identical over 7 bases. The germline V gene has CDR1 SNHLY and CDR2 FYNNEI. The V gene end was trimmed by 6 bases and the J gene end by 6 bases; junction bases not matched to a gene: 11. The CDR3 runs 14 residues. CDR3 nucleotides: TGTGCCAGCAGGGGACAGTTTGGGGGATCCGAGCAGTACTTC. Translated, it gives CASRGQFGGSEQYF.

This clone was found a few times. The chain uses TRBV4-3 and TRBJ1-2; D remains unclear. This CDR3 region has 12 residues. The germline gives CDR1 LGHNA, CDR2 YSLEER. V lost 2 bases and J 5 bases, leaving 6 bases between the germline ends. The CDR3 DNA is TGCGCCAGCAGCCAACGAGGTTATGGCTACACCTTC. It codes for CASSQRGYGYTF.

This clone was seen a few times. The CDR3 bases are TGTGCCAGCAGCGTAGCAGACTTTTCCTACGAGCAGTACTTC. Amino acids: CASSVADFSYEQYF. This chain links TRBV9 with TRBJ2-7; D gene uncertain. Trimming removed 0 bases at V and 1 base at J, with 8 bases between. Germline loops: CDR1 SGDLS, CDR2 YYNGEE. The CDR3 has 14 residues.

This chain links TRBV7-9 with TRBJ2-4; 9 nucleotides align to TRBD1. This CDR3 is 17 amino acids long. V was clipped by 5 bases and J by 0 bases; unmatched bases: 8. Germline-derived CDR1 and CDR2 are SEHNR and FQNEAQ (reference sequence). The DNA of the CDR3 is TGTGCCAGCAGCCCGATACAGGGGGCTGGAGCCAAAAACATTCAGTACTTC. Translating it yields CASSPIQGAGAKNIQYF.

This clone has more than one count but fewer than ten. This sequence joins TRBV7-9 and TRBJ2-5, with D perhaps TRBD1 (5 bases). CDR1 and CDR2 (germline): SEHNR, FQNEAQ (reference sequence). CDR3 length: 17 residues. Trimming removed 1 base from V and 1 base from J, with 16 bases in between. The CDR3 DNA reads as TGTGCCAGCAGCTTAGGAGGCGCCCTAGGGGCCCAAGAGACCCAGTACTTC. Amino acid sequence: CASSLGGALGAQETQYF.

A note on this clone: Other DNA sequences in this sample translate to the same CDR3. The CDR3 is CASSLEGVGETQYF. The DNA of the CDR3 is TGCGCCAGCAGCTTGGAAGGGGTGGGAGAGACCCAGTACTTC. This chain uses TRBV5-1 with TRBJ2-5, with D possibly matching TRBD1 (5 bases). Germline assignment: CDR1 SGHRS and CDR2 YFSETQ. V dropped 0 bases and J dropped 4 bases, with 10 bases sitting between them. The CDR3 totals 14 residues.

This clone has just a few counts. This chain uses TRBV7-9 with TRBJ1-1; tentative D call: TRBD1 (6 bases). The CDR3 length is 15 residues. Germline V gene data show CDR1 as SEHNR and CDR2 as FQNEAQ (reference sequence). The V and J ends lost 5 bases and 2 bases respectively, with 15 bases between them. CDR3 bases: TGTGCCAGCAGCCGCAGCCTAGGGGGTAACACTGAAGCTTTCTTT. Protein: CASSRSLGGNTEAFF. The entire variable domain, with the rest obtained from reference TRBV7-9 and TRBJ1-1, is as follows: DTGVSQNPRHKITKRGQNVTFRCDPISEHNRLYWYRQTLGQGPEFLTYFQNEAQLEKSRLLSDRFSAERPKGSFSTLEIQRTEQGDSAMYLCASSRSLGGNTEAFFGQGTRLTVV.